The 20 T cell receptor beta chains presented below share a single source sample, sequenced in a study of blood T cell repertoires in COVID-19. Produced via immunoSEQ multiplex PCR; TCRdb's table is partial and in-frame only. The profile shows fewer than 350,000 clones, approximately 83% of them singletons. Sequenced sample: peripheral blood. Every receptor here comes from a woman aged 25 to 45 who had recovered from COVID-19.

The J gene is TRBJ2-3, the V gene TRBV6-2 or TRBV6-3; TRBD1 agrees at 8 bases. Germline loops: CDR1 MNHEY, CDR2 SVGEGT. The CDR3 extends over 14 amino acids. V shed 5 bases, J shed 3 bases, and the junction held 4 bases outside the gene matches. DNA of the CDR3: TGTGCCAGCAGTACGACAGGGGCGACAGATACGCAGTATTTT. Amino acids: CASSTTGATDTQYF.

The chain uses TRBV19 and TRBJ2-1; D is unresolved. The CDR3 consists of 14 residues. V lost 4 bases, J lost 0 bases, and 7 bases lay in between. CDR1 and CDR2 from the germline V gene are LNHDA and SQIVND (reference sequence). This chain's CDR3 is CASSTGYSYNEQFF. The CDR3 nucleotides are TGTGCCAGTAGTACCGGTTACTCCTACAATGAGCAGTTCTTC.

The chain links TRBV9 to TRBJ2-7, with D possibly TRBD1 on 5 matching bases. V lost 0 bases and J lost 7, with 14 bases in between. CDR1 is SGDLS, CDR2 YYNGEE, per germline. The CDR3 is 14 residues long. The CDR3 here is CASSVEGAPGEQYF. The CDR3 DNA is TGTGCCAGCAGCGTAGAAGGGGCACCCGGGGAGCAGTACTTC.

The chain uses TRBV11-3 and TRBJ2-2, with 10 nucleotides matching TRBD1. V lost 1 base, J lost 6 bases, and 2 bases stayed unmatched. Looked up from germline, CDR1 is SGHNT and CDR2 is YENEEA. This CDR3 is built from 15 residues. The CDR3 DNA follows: TGTGCCAGCAGCTTAGCTGGGACAGGGGCCGGGGAGCTGTTTTTT. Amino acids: CASSLAGTGAGELFF.

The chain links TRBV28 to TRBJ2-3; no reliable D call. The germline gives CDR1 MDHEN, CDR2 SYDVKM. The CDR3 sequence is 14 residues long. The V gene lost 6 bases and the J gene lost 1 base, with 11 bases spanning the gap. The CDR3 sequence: CASRTGARTDTQYF. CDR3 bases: TGTGCCAGCAGGACCGGAGCCCGCACAGATACGCAGTATTTT.

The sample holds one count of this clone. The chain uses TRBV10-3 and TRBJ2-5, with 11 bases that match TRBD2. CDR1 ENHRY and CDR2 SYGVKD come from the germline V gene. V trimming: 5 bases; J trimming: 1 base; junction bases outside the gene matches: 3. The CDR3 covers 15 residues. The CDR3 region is CAISTSGSGQETQYF. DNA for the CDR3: TGTGCCATCAGTACTAGCGGGAGTGGCCAAGAGACCCAGTACTTC.

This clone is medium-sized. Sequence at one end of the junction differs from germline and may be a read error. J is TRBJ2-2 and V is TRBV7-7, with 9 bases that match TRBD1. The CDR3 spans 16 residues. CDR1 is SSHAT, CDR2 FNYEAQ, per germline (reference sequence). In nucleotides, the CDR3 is TGTGCTAGCAGCCCGCAGGGACAGGGGAACACCGGGGAGCTGTTTTTT. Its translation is CASSPQGQGNTGELFF.

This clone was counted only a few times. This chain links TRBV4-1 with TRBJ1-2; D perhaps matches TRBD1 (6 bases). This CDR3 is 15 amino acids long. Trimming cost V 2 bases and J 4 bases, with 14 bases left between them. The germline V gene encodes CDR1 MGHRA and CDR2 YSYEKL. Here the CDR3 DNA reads TGCGCCAGCAGCCAATATTCAGGACAGTTCTATGGCTACACCTTC. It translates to CASSQYSGQFYGYTF.

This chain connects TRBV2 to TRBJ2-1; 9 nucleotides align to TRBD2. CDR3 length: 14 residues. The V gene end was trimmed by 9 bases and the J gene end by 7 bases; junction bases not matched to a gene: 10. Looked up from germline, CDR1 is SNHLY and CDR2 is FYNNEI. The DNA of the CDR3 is TGTGCCAGTACGCGGGAGGGCCTTGGGAATGAGCAGTTCTTC. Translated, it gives CASTREGLGNEQFF.

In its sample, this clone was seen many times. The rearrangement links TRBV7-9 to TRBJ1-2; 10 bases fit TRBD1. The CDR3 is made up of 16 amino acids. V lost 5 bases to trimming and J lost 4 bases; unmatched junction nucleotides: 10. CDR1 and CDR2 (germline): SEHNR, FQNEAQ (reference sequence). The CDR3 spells CASSPRFGQGGYGYTF. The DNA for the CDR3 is TGTGCCAGCAGCCCCCGTTTTGGACAGGGGGGCTATGGCTACACCTTC.

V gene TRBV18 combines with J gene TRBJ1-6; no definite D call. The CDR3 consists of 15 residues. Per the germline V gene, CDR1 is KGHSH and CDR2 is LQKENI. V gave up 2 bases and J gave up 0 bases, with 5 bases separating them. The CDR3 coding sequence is TGTGCCAGCTCACCAGAGCTCTCCTATAATTCACCCCTCCACTTT. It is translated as CASSPELSYNSPLHF. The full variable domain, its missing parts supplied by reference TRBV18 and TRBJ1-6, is NAGVMQNPRHLVRRRGQEARLRCSPMKGHSHVYWYRQLPEEGLKFMVYLQKENIIDESGMPKERFSAEFPKEGPSILRIQQVVRGDSAAYFCASSPELSYNSPLHFGNGTRLTVT.

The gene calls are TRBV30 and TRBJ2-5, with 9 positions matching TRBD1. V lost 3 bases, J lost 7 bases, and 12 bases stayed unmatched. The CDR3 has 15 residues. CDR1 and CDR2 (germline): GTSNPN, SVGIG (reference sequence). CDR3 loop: CAWSRGQGMSGTQYF. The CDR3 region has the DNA TGTGCCTGGAGCCGCGGACAGGGGATGTCAGGGACCCAGTACTTC.

The CDR3 DNA sequence: TGTGCCACCAGTCCCGGTTTTAGCAATCAGCCCCAGCATTTT. This translates into CATSPGFSNQPQHF. V and J are TRBV24-1 and TRBJ1-5, with D unresolved. Germline V gene data show CDR1 as KGHDR and CDR2 as SFDVKD. The V and J ends lost 6 bases and 0 bases respectively, with 8 bases between them. The CDR3 has 14 residues.

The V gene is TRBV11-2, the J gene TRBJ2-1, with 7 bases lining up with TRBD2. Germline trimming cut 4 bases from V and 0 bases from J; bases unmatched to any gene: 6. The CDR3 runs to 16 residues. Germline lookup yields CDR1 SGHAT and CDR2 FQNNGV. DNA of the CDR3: TGTGCCAGCAGCTCCCTAGCGGAGAGCTCCTACAATGAGCAGTTCTTC. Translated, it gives CASSSLAESSYNEQFF.

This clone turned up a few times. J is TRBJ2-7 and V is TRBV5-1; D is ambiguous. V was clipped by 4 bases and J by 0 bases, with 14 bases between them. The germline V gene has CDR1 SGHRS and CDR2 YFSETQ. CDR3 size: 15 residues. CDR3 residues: CASSPAPTSSYEQYF. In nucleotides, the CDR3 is TGCGCCAGCAGCCCCGCACCCACAAGCTCCTACGAGCAGTACTTC.

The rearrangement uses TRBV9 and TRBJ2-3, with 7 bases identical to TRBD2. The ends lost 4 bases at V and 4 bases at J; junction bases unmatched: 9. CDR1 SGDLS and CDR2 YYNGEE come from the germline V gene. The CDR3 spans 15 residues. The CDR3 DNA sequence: TGTGCCAGCAGCCCCCGGGGCGGGAGCCCAGATACGCAGTATTTT. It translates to CASSPRGGSPDTQYF. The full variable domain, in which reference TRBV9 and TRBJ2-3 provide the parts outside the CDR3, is DSGVTQTPKHLITATGQRVTLRCSPRSGDLSVYWYQQSLDQGLQFLIQYYNGEERAKGNILERFSAQQFPDLHSELNLSSLELGDSALYFCASSPRGGSPDTQYFGPGTRLTVL.

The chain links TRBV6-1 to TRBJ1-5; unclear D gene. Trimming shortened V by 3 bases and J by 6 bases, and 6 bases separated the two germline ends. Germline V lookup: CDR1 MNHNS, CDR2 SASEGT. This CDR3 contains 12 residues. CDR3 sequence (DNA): TGTGCCAGCAGTGATAGGAGTCAGCCCCAGCATTTT. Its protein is CASSDRSQPQHF.

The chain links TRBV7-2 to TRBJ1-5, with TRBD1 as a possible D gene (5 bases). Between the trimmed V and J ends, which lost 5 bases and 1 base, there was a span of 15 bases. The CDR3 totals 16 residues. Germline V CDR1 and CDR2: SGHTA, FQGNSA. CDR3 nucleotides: TGTGCCAGCAGCCTAGGGGTCGGGGGGAGCAATCAGCCCCAGCATTTT. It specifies CASSLGVGGSNQPQHF.

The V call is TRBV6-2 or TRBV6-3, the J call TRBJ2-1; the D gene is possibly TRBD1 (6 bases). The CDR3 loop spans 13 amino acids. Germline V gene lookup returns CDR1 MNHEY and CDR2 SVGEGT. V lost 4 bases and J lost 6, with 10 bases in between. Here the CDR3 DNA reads TGTGCCAGCAGTTTACTAGGGGGCAATGAGCAGTTCTTC. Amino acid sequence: CASSLLGGNEQFF.

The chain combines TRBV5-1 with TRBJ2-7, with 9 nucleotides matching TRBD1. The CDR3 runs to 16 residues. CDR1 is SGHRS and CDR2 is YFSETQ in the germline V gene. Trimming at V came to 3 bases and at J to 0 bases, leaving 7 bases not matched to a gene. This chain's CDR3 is CASSWSPGQGSYEQYF. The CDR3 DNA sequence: TGCGCCAGCAGCTGGTCCCCGGGACAGGGCTCCTACGAGCAGTACTTC. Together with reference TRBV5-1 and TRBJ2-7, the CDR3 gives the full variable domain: KAGVTQTPRYLIKTRGQQVTLSCSPISGHRSVSWYQQTPGQGLQFLFEYFSETQRNKGNFPGRFSGRQFSNSRSEMNVSTLELGDSALYLCASSWSPGQGSYEQYFGPGTRLTVT.